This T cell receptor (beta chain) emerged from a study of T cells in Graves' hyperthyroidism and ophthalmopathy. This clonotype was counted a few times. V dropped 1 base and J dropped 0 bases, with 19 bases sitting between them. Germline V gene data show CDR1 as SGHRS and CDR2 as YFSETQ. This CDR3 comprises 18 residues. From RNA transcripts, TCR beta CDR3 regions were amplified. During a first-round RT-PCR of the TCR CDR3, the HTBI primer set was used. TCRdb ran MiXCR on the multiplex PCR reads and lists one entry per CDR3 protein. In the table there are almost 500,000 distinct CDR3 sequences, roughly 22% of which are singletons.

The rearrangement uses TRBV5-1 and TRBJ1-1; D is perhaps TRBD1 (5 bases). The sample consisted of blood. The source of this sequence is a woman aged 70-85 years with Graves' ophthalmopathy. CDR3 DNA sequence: TGCGCCAGCAGCTTGTATAGGCACAACAGGATAGTGAACACTGAAGCTTTCTTT. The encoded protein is CASSLYRHNRIVNTEAFF.